This entry lists 29 T cell receptor beta chains sequenced from one sample in a study of Graves' ophthalmopathy and Graves' hyperthyroidism. Transcripts of RNA were the source for amplifying TCR beta CDR3 regions. An opening RT-PCR round employed HTBI primers and preceded a second-round multiplex PCR. TCRdb re-analysed the multiplex PCR reads in MiXCR, keeping a single row per CDR3 protein. This table holds 450,000 to 600,000 distinct CDR3 sequences, 39% found once. The sample taken for sequencing was peripheral blood or thyroid tissue (not recorded which). These TCRs come from an adult man with Graves' hyperthyroidism.

The chain employs TRBV5-1 and TRBJ2-2; 8 nucleotides match TRBD1. CDR3 length equals 15 residues. J gave up 0 bases and V 5 bases, and 3 bases lay outside the gene matches. Germline CDR1 SGHRS, CDR2 YFSETQ. The CDR3 nucleotides are TGCGCCAGCAGTACAGGGGGAGCGAACACCGGGGAGCTGTTTTTT. It yields the protein CASSTGGANTGELFF.

The V gene is TRBV29-1, the J gene TRBJ2-3; the match to TRBD2 covers 9 bases. The germline V gene has CDR1 SQVTM and CDR2 ANQGSEA. The CDR3 consists of 15 residues. The V and J ends lost 4 bases and 1 base, in that order; junction bases with no gene match: 6. This chain's CDR3 is CSVGYQRGGTDTQYF. In DNA form, the CDR3 reads TGCAGCGTTGGGTACCAGCGGGGGGGCACAGATACGCAGTATTTT.

This clonotype was seen ten or more times. The chain carries TRBV5-1 and TRBJ2-7; a possible D gene is TRBD2 (6 bases). This CDR3 comprises 12 residues. With 5 bases removed from V and 5 bases from J, the gap between germline ends came to 11 bases. Germline CDR1 SGHRS, CDR2 YFSETQ. The CDR3 region is CASSNPGDEQYF. The CDR3 nucleotides read TGCGCCAGCAGTAATCCGGGGGACGAGCAGTACTTC. The whole variable domain, filled in from reference TRBV5-1 and TRBJ2-7, reads KAGVTQTPRYLIKTRGQQVTLSCSPISGHRSVSWYQQTPGQGLQFLFEYFSETQRNKGNFPGRFSGRQFSNSRSEMNVSTLELGDSALYLCASSNPGDEQYFGPGTRLTVT.

Notes on this clonotype: One end of the junction fails to match germline, which may point to a read error. V is TRBV2 and J is TRBJ2-7; tentative D call: TRBD1 (6 bases). Germline CDR1 SNHLY, CDR2 FYNNEI. The CDR3 runs to 12 residues. CDR3 DNA sequence: TGTGCCAGCAGAGACAGGAACTACGAGCAGCACTTC. Residues: CASRDRNYEQHF.

This clonotype was observed at least ten times. This chain joins TRBV10-3 and TRBJ1-2; 7 nucleotides agree with TRBD1. The germline gives CDR1 ENHRY, CDR2 SYGVKD. This CDR3 has 15 residues. V dropped 4 bases and J dropped 2; count of bases not matched to a gene: 7. DNA for the CDR3: TGTGCCATCAGTGGGGACAGCTCACCGAACTATGGCTACACCTTC. The encoded protein is CAISGDSSPNYGYTF.

In its sample, this clonotype was seen many times. The chain has TRBV6-7 and TRBJ2-7; maybe TRBD1 (6 bases). TRBV6-7 is assigned to the ORF class and has an uncertain function. V lost 6 bases, J lost 3 bases, and 15 bases lay in between. This CDR3 has 14 amino acids. CDR3 region: CASSYQGLGYEQYF. The CDR3 region has the DNA TGTGCCAGCAGCTACCAGGGGTTGGGCTACGAGCAGTACTTC.

This clonotype was counted ten times or more. This chain uses TRBV5-6 with TRBJ1-2; no definite D call. V was cut by 3 bases and J by 0 bases, with 6 bases left in between. From germline, CDR1 is SGHDT and CDR2 YYEEEE. This CDR3 has 13 amino acids. CDR3 protein: CASSSTPNYGYTF. The CDR3 coding sequence is TGTGCCAGCAGCTCGACCCCTAACTATGGCTACACCTTC. Full variable domain (missing parts from reference TRBV5-6 and TRBJ1-2): DAGVTQSPTHLIKTRGQQVTLRCSPKSGHDTVSWYQQALGQGPQFIFQYYEEEERQRGNFPDRFSGHQFPNYSSELNVNALLLGDSALYLCASSSTPNYGYTFGSGTRLTVV.

Ten or more counts support this clonotype. V and J are TRBV12-3 or TRBV12-4 and TRBJ1-2; D perhaps matches TRBD1 (5 bases). The CDR3 is 14 amino acids. The germline V and J ends were trimmed by 7 bases and 4 bases, with 16 bases remaining between them. CDR3 nucleotide sequence: TGTGCCAGCACCCTTGCAGGGACGGCCTATGGCTACACCTTC. This gives the protein CASTLAGTAYGYTF.

The CDR3 DNA is TGCAGTGCTAGAGCTGTAGCGGGAGGTGACACCGGGGGGGGGAGCAATCAGCCCCAGCATTTT. Translated: CSARAVAGGDTGGGSNQPQHF. V usage is TRBV20-1 and J usage is TRBJ1-5; weak D call: TRBD1 (5 bases). The germline V gene has CDR1 DFQATT and CDR2 SNEGSKA (reference sequence). Trimming left V 1 base short and J 1 base short, with 29 bases between. The CDR3 sequence is 21 residues long.

The V and J genes are TRBV19 and TRBJ1-3; D remains ambiguous. V lost 2 bases and J 2 bases, leaving 13 bases between the germline ends. The CDR3 runs to 16 residues. The germline V gene has CDR1 LNHDA and CDR2 SQIVND (reference sequence). The CDR3 region is CASSISSRPAGNTIYF. CDR3 coding DNA: TGTGCCAGTAGTATAAGTTCACGGCCAGCTGGAAACACCATATATTTT.

The V and J genes are TRBV2 and TRBJ1-5, with TRBD1 matching 8 bases. Germline lookup yields CDR1 SNHLY and CDR2 FYNNEI. V gave up 10 bases and J gave up 3 bases; unmatched junction bases: 14. The CDR3 spans 16 residues. As DNA, the CDR3 is TGTGCCACCCAACTCAGGACAGGGAACCCCAATCAGCCCCAGCATTTT. Translating gives CATQLRTGNPNQPQHF.

The chain joins TRBV20-1 to TRBJ1-4; no clear D. The V end was cut by 2 bases, the J end by 3 bases, with 19 bases between. Per the germline V gene, CDR1 is DFQATT and CDR2 is SNEGSKA (reference sequence). The length of the CDR3 is 17 residues. The CDR3 is CSARRGSGAGSNEKLFF. The CDR3 bases are TGCAGTGCTAGAAGAGGGTCGGGAGCAGGTTCTAATGAAAAACTGTTTTTT.

A word on this clonotype: Since a much larger clone is just one base distant, this may be a read error. The chain carries TRBV10-3 and TRBJ1-1; D ambiguous. Germline CDR1 and CDR2: ENHRY and SYGVKD. The CDR3 covers 17 residues. The CDR3 here is CASSSLGIFRMNTEAFF. CDR3 sequence (DNA): TGTGCCAGCAGTTCCTTGGGCATCTTCCGCATGAACACTGAAGCTTTCTTT.

V and J are TRBV7-6 and TRBJ2-2; 7 positions match TRBD1. The CDR3 is made up of 16 amino acids. The V and J ends lost 1 base and 7 bases, in that order; junction bases with no gene match: 9. Germline V gene sequence: CDR1 SGHVS, CDR2 FNYEAQ. CDR3 DNA: TGTGCCAGCAGCTTAGAAGCGACAGGGAAGAGCGGGGAGCTGTTTTTT. As protein: CASSLEATGKSGELFF. Variable domain in full (rest from reference TRBV7-6 and TRBJ2-2): GAGVSQSPRYKVTKRGQDVALRCDPISGHVSLYWYRQALGQGPEFLTYFNYEAQQDKSGLPNDRFSAERPEGSISTLTIQRTEQRDSAMYRCASSLEATGKSGELFFGEGSRLTVL.

This clonotype was detected many times. The V call is TRBV27, the J call TRBJ1-2; D remains ambiguous. This CDR3 contains 15 residues. Per germline, CDR1 MNHEY and CDR2 SMNVEV (reference sequence). With 5 bases removed from V and 6 bases from J, the gap between germline ends came to 19 bases. The CDR3 coding sequence is TGTGCCAGCAGTAGCGACCCACAGCTCCGGGATGGCTACACCTTC. Its protein is CASSSDPQLRDGYTF.

This clonotype was counted at least ten times. The chain carries TRBV7-8 and TRBJ1-1; 8 nucleotides align to TRBD1. The CDR3 extends over 19 amino acids. Germline CDR1 is SGHVS and CDR2 is FQNEAQ. The ends lost 1 base at V and 4 bases at J; junction bases unmatched: 17. CDR3 coding DNA: TGTGCCAGCAGCTTAGTTTCGGGGACAGGCGGGGGTAGGGCCACTGAAGCTTTCTTT. The encoded protein is CASSLVSGTGGGRATEAFF. Full variable domain (remainder filled in from reference TRBV7-8 and TRBJ1-1): GAGVSQSPRYKVAKRGQDVALRCDPISGHVSLFWYQQALGQGPEFLTYFQNEAQLDKSGLPSDRFFAERPEGSVSTLKIQRTQQEDSAVYLCASSLVSGTGGGRATEAFFGQGTRLTVV.

This clonotype was seen more than once but under ten times. CDR3 in amino acids: CASGEAQGGDTEAFF. The CDR3 bases are TGTGCCAGTGGTGAGGCCCAGGGGGGGGACACTGAAGCTTTCTTT. The chain employs TRBV9 and TRBJ1-1; the match to TRBD1 covers 7 bases. The CDR3 totals 15 residues. V shed 8 bases and J 3 bases; nucleotides not matched to a gene: 13. CDR1 is SGDLS and CDR2 is YYNGEE in the germline V gene.

V is TRBV4-1 and J is TRBJ1-1, with 7 bases lining up with TRBD1. The CDR3 runs 13 residues. Germline assignment: CDR1 MGHRA and CDR2 YSYEKL. The V and J ends lost 0 bases and 7 bases, in that order; junction bases with no gene match: 2. This CDR3 is CASSQEWTGEAFF. CDR3 bases: TGCGCCAGCAGCCAAGAGTGGACAGGTGAAGCTTTCTTT.

The chain couples TRBV12-3 or TRBV12-4 to TRBJ2-2, with 8 bases aligning to TRBD1. The V gene end was trimmed by 7 bases and the J gene end by 5 bases; junction bases not matched to a gene: 9. This CDR3 comprises 15 residues. CDR3 loop: CASTPGQGGTGELFF. DNA of the CDR3: TGTGCCAGCACCCCTGGACAGGGAGGAACCGGGGAGCTGTTTTTT.

The rearrangement links TRBV7-9 to TRBJ2-2; 12 nucleotides match TRBD2. Trimming took 5 bases from V and 3 from J; bases not matched to a gene: 1. This CDR3 has 15 residues. Germline assignment: CDR1 SEHNR and CDR2 FQNEAQ (reference sequence). CDR3 residues: CASSRLAGDTGELFF. CDR3 sequence (DNA): TGTGCCAGCAGCCGACTAGCGGGAGACACCGGGGAGCTGTTTTTT.

This clonotype was picked up many times. V gene TRBV7-9 combines with J gene TRBJ2-7; D is tentatively TRBD1 or TRBD2 (7 bases each). With 5 bases removed from V and 8 bases from J, the gap between germline ends came to 22 bases. Germline-derived CDR1 and CDR2 are SEHNR and FQNEAQ (reference sequence). The CDR3 loop spans 15 amino acids. The CDR3 spells CASSQGGLTLRKQYF. Here the CDR3 DNA reads TGTGCCAGCAGCCAGGGGGGACTAACCCTACGAAAGCAGTACTTC. Full variable domain (outside the CDR3, taken from reference TRBV7-9 and TRBJ2-7): DTGVSQNPRHKITKRGQNVTFRCDPISEHNRLYWYRQTLGQGPEFLTYFQNEAQLEKSRLLSDRFSAERPKGSFSTLEIQRTEQGDSAMYLCASSQGGLTLRKQYFGPGTRLTVT.

The rearrangement uses TRBV7-3 and TRBJ2-7; 9 bases agree with TRBD2. The CDR3 runs 13 residues. Trimming cost V 5 bases and J 4 bases; bases outside gene matches: 3. CDR1 SGHTA and CDR2 FQGTGA come from the germline V gene. The CDR3 here is CASSQSGGYEQYF. The CDR3 region has the DNA TGTGCCAGCAGCCAGAGCGGGGGGTACGAGCAGTACTTC.

The V call is TRBV24-1, the J call TRBJ1-2; a weak D match, TRBD1 (5 bases). The V end lost 11 bases, the J end lost 4 bases, and 22 bases lay between the germline ends. Germline-derived CDR1 and CDR2 are KGHDR and SFDVKD. The CDR3 covers 15 residues. The CDR3 protein is CASSSRRGIPYGYTF. CDR3 nucleotide sequence: TGTGCCAGCAGCTCCCGACGGGGGATCCCCTATGGCTACACCTTC.

The chain recombines TRBV2 with TRBJ2-2; D remains unclear. This CDR3 is built from 17 residues. CDR1 is SNHLY and CDR2 is FYNNEI in the germline V gene. V was pared by 8 bases and J by 6 bases, with 25 bases between. The DNA for the CDR3 is TGTGCCAGCTCACCACTTCGCAGTCCGCTGGGGTCCGGGGAGCTGTTTTTT. Residues: CASSPLRSPLGSGELFF.

In this sample, this clonotype turned up many times. The rearrangement links TRBV13 to TRBJ1-1; D might be TRBD1 (5 bases). Trimming cost V 7 bases and J 4 bases, with 25 bases left between them. Germline V gene lookup returns CDR1 PRHDT and CDR2 FYEKMQ (reference sequence). The CDR3 sequence is 17 residues long. The CDR3 reads CASNPLTDQGRGTEAFF. The CDR3 region has the DNA TGTGCCAGCAATCCCTTAACCGACCAGGGAAGAGGCACTGAAGCTTTCTTT.

This clonotype showed up many times. The rearrangement links TRBV5-1 to TRBJ1-6; 7 bases fit TRBD1. Germline values: CDR1 SGHRS, CDR2 YFSETQ. Germline trimming cut 5 bases from V and 3 bases from J; bases unmatched to any gene: 8. This CDR3 comprises 16 residues. CDR3: CASSRTGGVYNSPLHF. The CDR3 DNA follows: TGCGCCAGCAGTCGGACAGGTGGAGTCTATAATTCACCCCTCCACTTT. Filled out from reference TRBV5-1 and TRBJ1-6, the complete variable domain reads KAGVTQTPRYLIKTRGQQVTLSCSPISGHRSVSWYQQTPGQGLQFLFEYFSETQRNKGNFPGRFSGRQFSNSRSEMNVSTLELGDSALYLCASSRTGGVYNSPLHFGNGTRLTVT.

Regarding this clonotype: No conserved phenylalanine or tryptophan is present at the end of the CDR3, so a read error is the likely explanation. The chain uses TRBV14 and TRBJ1-5; D remains ambiguous. Per germline, CDR1 SGHDN and CDR2 FVKESK. Deletions cut 2 bases from V and 4 bases from J, with 3 bases between. The CDR3 spans 12 residues. The CDR3 protein is CASSQTNQPQHL. DNA of the CDR3: TGTGCCAGCAGCCAAACAAATCAGCCCCAGCATCTT.

About this clonotype itself: The conserved phenylalanine or tryptophan is not found at the CDR3 terminus, so this likely reflects a read error. The DNA is omitted, as the CDR3 cannot be located on it reliably, and the CDR3 follows TCRdb's listing. V usage is TRBV7-6 and J usage is TRBJ1-1. With termini counted, the CDR3 has 11 amino acids. CDR1 SGHVS and CDR2 FNYEAQ come from the germline V gene. CDR3 sequence reads: CASSDLAGGFY.

The chain employs TRBV25-1 and TRBJ1-1; TRBD1 is a possible D gene (6 bases). The length of the CDR3 is 18 residues. Germline CDR1 reads MGHDK; CDR2 reads SYGVNS. Trimming removed 7 bases at V and 3 bases at J, with 27 bases between. For the CDR3, the DNA is TGTGCCAGCATCATCGGAGGGATATTGGGGGGCCCATACACTGAAGCTTTCTTT. Translating it yields CASIIGGILGGPYTEAFF. Complete variable domain (other parts from reference TRBV25-1 and TRBJ1-1): EADIYQTPRYLVIGTGKKITLECSQTMGHDKMYWYQQDPGMELHLIHYSYGVNSTEKGDLSSESTVSRIRTEHFPLTLESARPSHTSQYLCASIIGGILGGPYTEAFFGQGTRLTVV.